Given below is one T cell receptor (beta chain) in context. It has no known antigen specificity. Base quality data are lacking; no much larger clone is found one base away. In Seattle, one collaborating source enrolled patients while the infection was active and tracked those patients longitudinally over the course of disease. The collaborating institutions used their own protocols to collect whole blood in K2EDTA tubes. Collaborator samples were shipped for TCRbeta analysis as frozen whole blood, isolated PBMCs, or DNA extracted from either sample type. The data belong to a study of blood T cell repertoires in COVID-19 (TCRdb year 2020). A note on the overall study: Samples covering the acute and convalescent phases of COVID-19 were provided by collaborators in the United States, Italy and Spain. The samples were drawn from two sources: the first 160 participants of the ongoing ImmuneRACE study, and 950 to 1,500 subjects contributed by 6 global collaborators. Where available, HLA class I and class II types were obtained from metadata supplied by the sample provider rather than from assay-based typing. The repertoires were released in a freely available public database intended as a resource for research on the immune response to SARS-CoV-2. Subjects who had been exposed to COVID-19, were actively infected with it, or had recovered from it provided the deeply sampled blood TCRbeta repertoires that made up the dataset. The prospective study material was composed of cDNA or gDNA derived from T cells, B-cell-depleted T cells, or PBMCs. Nearly every sample came with metadata listing a de-identified subject ID, COVID-19 status, age in years and sex. What the study reported, not specific to this receptor: How much clinical and demographic metadata was included differed by source and by participant, and the metadata was provided uncurated.

TCRbeta CDR3 regions were amplified from genomic DNA by means of the immunoSEQ Assay, a bias-controlled multiplex PCR. On the authors' methods: Within the assay, amplification of reference gene primers was used to estimate how many nucleated cells each sample contained. To quantify the absolute abundance of each unique TCRbeta CDR3 rearrangement, sequence reads were collapsed and filtered. For each sample, productive Simpson clonality was calculated as the square root of Simpson's diversity index over productive rearrangements. Not all clones reach the TCRdb copy of this immuneACCESS table, which keeps in-frame sequences only. Checked studies attribute under half of the gap to unresolved V genes and leave the rest unexplained. D and trimming come from the DNA, and the V and J calls and clone size come from that table. This sample is represented by a few hundred thousand clones; about 90% of them were singletons. About 3% of the sample comes from the top ten.

Trimming costs V 2 bases and J 0 bases, and their ends lie 13 bases apart. Including cysteine and phenylalanine, the CDR3 has 16 amino acids. The only DNA kept is the CDR3, 48 bases in frame from the first base. The germline V gene provides CDR1 MDHEN and CDR2 SYDVKM. This sequence uses TRBV28 and TRBJ1-1; a tentative D match to TRBD1 spans 5 bases. The sample was peripheral blood. This clonotype was obtained from a woman in her twenties or thirties with COVID-19, enrolled during active disease. The DNA sequence reads TGTGCCAGCAGTTTAACGCCCAGGGCGATGAACACTGAAGCTTTCTTT. Translated, it reads CASSLTPRAMNTEAFF.